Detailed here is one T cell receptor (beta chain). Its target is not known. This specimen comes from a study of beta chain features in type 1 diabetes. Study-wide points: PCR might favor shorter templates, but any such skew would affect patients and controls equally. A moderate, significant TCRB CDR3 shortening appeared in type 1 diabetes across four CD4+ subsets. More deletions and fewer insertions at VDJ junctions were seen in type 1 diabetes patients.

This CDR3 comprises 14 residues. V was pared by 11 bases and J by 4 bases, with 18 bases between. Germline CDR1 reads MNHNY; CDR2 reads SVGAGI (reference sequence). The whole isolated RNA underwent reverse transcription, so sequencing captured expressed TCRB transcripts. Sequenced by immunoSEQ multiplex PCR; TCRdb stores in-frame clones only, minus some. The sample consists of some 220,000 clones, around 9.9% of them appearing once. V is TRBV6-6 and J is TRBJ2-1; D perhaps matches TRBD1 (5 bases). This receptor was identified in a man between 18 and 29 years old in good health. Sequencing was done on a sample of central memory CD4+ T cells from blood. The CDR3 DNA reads TGTGCCTCTAAGGCCAGGGCCACTTACAATGAGCAGTTCTTC. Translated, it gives CASKARATYNEQFF.